One and the same sample provided the 12 T cell receptor beta chains below, sequenced in a study of blood T cell repertoires in COVID-19. Profiling relied on immunoSEQ multiplex PCR, and the TCRdb table lists in-frame clones only, not all of them. The sample includes roughly 100,000 clones, under 90% of them seen just once. Sequenced sample: peripheral blood. The receptors derive from a human donor in a cohort sampled during active or convalescent COVID-19.

The chain carries TRBV28 and TRBJ2-5; a possible D gene is TRBD1 (5 bases). Germline V gene data show CDR1 as MDHEN and CDR2 as SYDVKM. V was cut by 5 bases and J by 2 bases, with 18 bases left in between. The CDR3 has 16 amino acids. The chain's CDR3 is CASSPTAGFHQETQYF. In nucleotides, the CDR3 is TGTGCCAGCAGTCCCACGGCAGGGTTTCATCAAGAGACCCAGTACTTC.

The rearrangement uses TRBV10-2 and TRBJ2-7; D might be TRBD2 (5 bases). V lost 6 bases, J lost 1 base, and 10 bases lay in between. This CDR3 has 13 residues. The germline V gene encodes CDR1 WSHSY and CDR2 SAAADI. CDR3 sequence reads: CASRRRDSYEQYF. DNA for the CDR3: TGCGCCAGCAGAAGACGGGATTCCTACGAGCAGTACTTC.

This clone was picked up one time. J is TRBJ1-4 and V is TRBV5-6; 9 positions agree with TRBD1. Germline CDR1 and CDR2: SGHDT and YYEEEE. The CDR3 is 14 amino acids. Trimming took 0 bases from V and 7 from J; bases not matched to a gene: 1. This CDR3 is CASSLGDRVEKLFF. For the CDR3, the DNA is TGTGCCAGCAGCTTGGGGGACAGGGTTGAAAAACTGTTTTTT. The full variable domain, in which reference TRBV5-6 and TRBJ1-4 provide the parts outside the CDR3, is DAGVTQSPTHLIKTRGQQVTLRCSPKSGHDTVSWYQQALGQGPQFIFQYYEEEERQRGNFPDRFSGHQFPNYSSELNVNALLLGDSALYLCASSLGDRVEKLFFGSGTQLSVL.

V gene TRBV29-1 combines with J gene TRBJ2-7; possible D gene TRBD1, 5 bases. The length of the CDR3 is 12 residues. From germline, CDR1 is SQVTM and CDR2 ANQGSEA. V lost 8 bases, J lost 3 bases, and 14 bases lay in between. CDR3 in amino acids: CSTRQSVYEQYF. CDR3 in DNA: TGCAGCACGCGACAGTCAGTCTACGAGCAGTACTTC.

This clone was found once. The chain couples TRBV6-5 to TRBJ1-1; tentatively, D is TRBD1 (6 bases). The CDR3 sequence is 14 residues long. Germline values: CDR1 MNHEY, CDR2 SVGAGI. Trimming took off 5 bases at V and 7 bases at J, with 17 bases between the two ends. CDR3 nucleotides: TGTGCCAGCAGTCCCACGGGGGGCGGATATGAAGCTTTCTTT. This translates into CASSPTGGGYEAFF.

V is TRBV24-1 and J is TRBJ2-1, with D unresolved. The length of the CDR3 is 16 residues. Germline V gene sequence: CDR1 KGHDR, CDR2 SFDVKD. The V end was cut by 3 bases, the J end by 4 bases, with 15 bases between. CDR3: CATSDPLDGPYNEQFF. Here the CDR3 DNA reads TGTGCCACCAGTGATCCTTTGGATGGGCCTTACAATGAGCAGTTCTTC.

This rearrangement joins TRBV9 to TRBJ1-1, with TRBD1 identical over 10 bases. Germline V gives CDR1 SGDLS, CDR2 YYNGEE. The junction had 13 bases not matched to a gene; V was cut back by 0 bases and J by 5 bases. The CDR3 has 18 residues. The CDR3, as DNA: TGTGCCAGCAGCGTAGCCCAAACCAGAGACAGGGGGCCGACTGAAGCTTTCTTT. Residues: CASSVAQTRDRGPTEAFF.

There are a few counts of this clone. V usage is TRBV9 and J usage is TRBJ1-3, with D unclear. Germline V gene data show CDR1 as SGDLS and CDR2 as YYNGEE. Trimming cost V 4 bases and J 0 bases, with 11 bases left between them. There are 15 residues in the CDR3. The CDR3 sequence is CASSPSGSSGNTIYF. CDR3 in DNA: TGTGCCAGCAGCCCTTCGGGGAGCTCTGGAAACACCATATATTTT.

This clone was seen a single time. The rearrangement links TRBV14 to TRBJ2-7, with 9 bases identical to TRBD1. The CDR3 contains 15 residues. V shed 3 bases, J shed 1 base, and the junction held 4 bases outside the gene matches. Germline V lookup: CDR1 SGHDN, CDR2 FVKESK. The CDR3 protein is CASSQSGTGSYEQYF. For the CDR3, the DNA is TGTGCCAGCAGCCAGTCCGGGACAGGGTCCTACGAGCAGTACTTC.

The rearrangement joins TRBV7-2 to TRBJ1-4; D might be TRBD1 (5 bases). Germline V gene data show CDR1 as SGHTA and CDR2 as FQGNSA. Between the trimmed V and J ends, which lost 2 bases and 5 bases, there was a span of 21 bases. The CDR3 loop spans 18 amino acids. The CDR3 protein is CASSLWRPGRGSNEKLFF. In DNA form, the CDR3 reads TGTGCCAGCAGCTTATGGCGGCCAGGGCGGGGATCAAATGAAAAACTGTTTTTT.

The V gene is TRBV3-1 (or the pseudogene TRBV3-2), the J gene TRBJ1-2, with D perhaps matching TRBD1 (5 bases). V was trimmed by 8 bases and J by 4 bases, leaving 11 bases between them. This CDR3 is 12 amino acids long. CDR1 is LGHDT, CDR2 YNNKEL, per germline (reference sequence). CDR3 coding DNA: TGTGCCAGCGGTACAGGTTCCTATGGCTACACCTTC. It specifies CASGTGSYGYTF.

CDR3 in amino acids: CASSLSQNTGELFF. DNA for the CDR3: TGTGCCAGCAGTTTGTCACAGAACACCGGGGAGCTGTTTTTT. The chain recombines TRBV27 with TRBJ2-2; D is uncertain. The germline gives CDR1 MNHEY, CDR2 SMNVEV (reference sequence). CDR3 length: 14 residues. Trimming shortened V by 3 bases and J by 1 base, and 6 bases separated the two germline ends.